These T cell receptor beta chains were read from a single sample in a study of blood T cell repertoires in COVID-19. TCRdb keeps only in-frame clones here, not all; method: immunoSEQ multiplex PCR. The table has roughly 100,000 clones, roughly 79% seen once; the top ten hold around 10%. The specimen sequenced was peripheral blood. These receptors originate from a woman in her 70s with acute or convalescent COVID-19. The CDR3 runs from the conserved cysteine through the conserved F or W. Each record gives: D gene, V gene, J gene, clone size, CDR3 protein, CDR3 DNA. The D gene is left open where the match is weak. A clone size is listed for some rows: how often the clone was seen (once, few, many), or a class if it is expanded.

D gene: TRBD2; V gene: TRBV5-1; J gene: TRBJ2-2; clone size: .; CDR3 protein: CASTRWAGVSGGELFF; CDR3 DNA: TGCGCCAGCACACGGTGGGCGGGGGTGTCCGGCGGGGAGCTGTTTTTT
D gene: TRBD1; V gene: TRBV10-2; J gene: TRBJ2-3; clone size: .; CDR3 protein: CASSARGTGSTDTQYF; CDR3 DNA: TGCGCCAGCAGTGCTAGGGGGACAGGGAGCACAGATACGCAGTATTTT
D gene: .; V gene: TRBV9; J gene: TRBJ1-1; clone size: .; CDR3 protein: CASSVVERGTEAFF; CDR3 DNA: TGTGCCAGCAGCGTAGTCGAGAGAGGCACTGAAGCTTTCTTT
D gene: .; V gene: TRBV7-9; J gene: TRBJ2-3; clone size: .; CDR3 protein: CASSLATNTGTDTQYF; CDR3 DNA: TGTGCCAGCAGCTTAGCCACTAACACGGGCACAGATACGCAGTATTTT
D gene: TRBD1; V gene: TRBV19; J gene: TRBJ2-5; clone size: .; CDR3 protein: CASSISRDSQQETQYF; CDR3 DNA: TGTGCCAGTAGTATATCCAGGGACAGCCAACAAGAGACCCAGTACTTC
D gene: TRBD2; V gene: TRBV29-1; J gene: TRBJ2-7; clone size: .; CDR3 protein: CSVEETLAGAYEQYF; CDR3 DNA: TGCAGCGTTGAAGAAACACTAGCGGGAGCCTACGAGCAGTACTTC
D gene: .; V gene: TRBV19; J gene: TRBJ2-7; clone size: .; CDR3 protein: CASSPDSYEQYF; CDR3 DNA: TGTGCCAGTAGTCCCGACAGCTACGAGCAGTACTTC
D gene: .; V gene: TRBV6-5; J gene: TRBJ1-1; clone size: .; CDR3 protein: CASSPQGIEAFF; CDR3 DNA: TGTGCCAGCAGTCCCCAGGGCATAGAGGCTTTCTTT
D gene: TRBD2; V gene: TRBV5-1; J gene: TRBJ2-5; clone size: .; CDR3 protein: CASSPDIAGGQETQYF; CDR3 DNA: TGCGCCAGCAGCCCTGACATAGCGGGGGGACAAGAGACCCAGTACTTC
D gene: TRBD1; V gene: TRBV19; J gene: TRBJ2-7; clone size: .; CDR3 protein: CASSIGEGTGPAYEQYF; CDR3 DNA: TGTGCCAGTAGTATAGGAGAGGGGACAGGACCAGCCTACGAGCAGTACTTC
D gene: .; V gene: TRBV28; J gene: TRBJ2-7; clone size: .; CDR3 protein: CASSFVHNSYEQYF; CDR3 DNA: TGTGCCAGCAGTTTCGTTCACAACTCCTACGAGCAGTACTTC
D gene: TRBD2; V gene: TRBV30; J gene: TRBJ2-3; clone size: .; CDR3 protein: CAWSGVVGGPVDTQYF; CDR3 DNA: TGTGCCTGGAGTGGGGTAGTGGGAGGGCCGGTAGATACGCAGTATTTT
D gene: .; V gene: TRBV4-1; J gene: TRBJ2-1; clone size: .; CDR3 protein: CASSRGSGMNEQFF; CDR3 DNA: TGCGCCAGCAGCCGAGGGTCCGGAATGAATGAGCAGTTCTTC
D gene: .; V gene: TRBV4-3; J gene: TRBJ1-2; clone size: .; CDR3 protein: CASSQDFRSNYGYTF; CDR3 DNA: TGCGCCAGCAGCCAAGATTTTCGGTCTAACTATGGCTACACCTTC
D gene: .; V gene: TRBV5-1; J gene: TRBJ2-5; clone size: .; CDR3 protein: CASSPNRLPGYQETQYF; CDR3 DNA: TGCGCCAGCAGCCCGAACCGACTACCCGGGTACCAAGAGACCCAGTACTTC
D gene: .; V gene: TRBV2; J gene: TRBJ1-4; clone size: .; CDR3 protein: CASTPTTGGGEKLFF; CDR3 DNA: TGTGCCAGCACCCCCACAACGGGGGGTGGTGAAAAACTGTTTTTT
D gene: .; V gene: TRBV5-4; J gene: TRBJ2-7; clone size: .; CDR3 protein: CASSTRDNSYEQYF; CDR3 DNA: TGTGCCAGCAGCACCCGGGACAACTCCTACGAGCAGTACTTC
D gene: .; V gene: TRBV19; J gene: TRBJ2-1; clone size: .; CDR3 protein: CASSTSSGGGHEQFF; CDR3 DNA: TGTGCCAGTAGTACATCTAGCGGCGGGGGCCATGAGCAGTTCTTC
D gene: TRBD1; V gene: TRBV6-5; J gene: TRBJ1-1; clone size: .; CDR3 protein: CASSPYRNRGTEAFF; CDR3 DNA: TGTGCCAGCAGTCCTTACCGAAACAGGGGCACTGAAGCTTTCTTT
D gene: .; V gene: TRBV11-3; J gene: TRBJ2-7; clone size: once; CDR3 protein: CASSLGDSASYEQYF; CDR3 DNA: TGTGCCAGCAGCTTAGGTGACAGCGCTTCCTACGAGCAGTACTTC
D gene: .; V gene: TRBV12-3/TRBV12-4; J gene: TRBJ2-5; clone size: .; CDR3 protein: CASSFGRGLPYF; CDR3 DNA: TGTGCCAGCAGTTTCGGGCGGGGGCTTCCCTACTTC
D gene: TRBD1; V gene: TRBV10-3; J gene: TRBJ2-2; clone size: .; CDR3 protein: CAISPGQGATGELFF; CDR3 DNA: TGTGCCATCAGTCCGGGACAGGGGGCCACCGGGGAGCTGTTTTTT
D gene: .; V gene: TRBV29-1; J gene: TRBJ2-7; clone size: .; CDR3 protein: CSVEEDRAYEQYF; CDR3 DNA: TGCAGCGTTGAAGAGGACAGAGCCTACGAGCAGTACTTC
D gene: .; V gene: TRBV6-5; J gene: TRBJ2-1; clone size: many; CDR3 protein: CASSWALSYNEQFF; CDR3 DNA: TGTGCCAGCAGTTGGGCTCTTTCCTACAATGAGCAGTTCTTC
D gene: .; V gene: TRBV20-1; J gene: TRBJ2-1; clone size: .; CDR3 protein: CSARDPPGQFF; CDR3 DNA: TGCAGTGCTAGAGATCCCCCAGGGCAGTTCTTC
D gene: TRBD1; V gene: TRBV15; J gene: TRBJ1-5; clone size: .; CDR3 protein: CATSRDLSGQGGQPQHF; CDR3 DNA: TGTGCCACCAGCAGAGATCTTTCCGGACAGGGCGGCCAGCCCCAGCATTTT
D gene: .; V gene: TRBV9; J gene: TRBJ2-3; clone size: few; CDR3 protein: CASSPRTPDTQYF; CDR3 DNA: TGTGCCAGCAGCCCCAGGACACCAGATACGCAGTATTTT
D gene: .; V gene: TRBV9; J gene: TRBJ1-2; clone size: .; CDR3 protein: CASSVVSGEAYGYTF; CDR3 DNA: TGTGCCAGCAGCGTAGTTTCAGGGGAAGCCTATGGCTACACCTTC
D gene: TRBD2; V gene: TRBV10-3; J gene: TRBJ2-7; clone size: .; CDR3 protein: CAISAAFPQAIAGEGLRYEQYF; CDR3 DNA: TGTGCCATCAGTGCTGCCTTCCCCCAGGCTATAGCGGGAGAAGGTCTTCGCTACGAGCAGTACTTC
D gene: TRBD1; V gene: TRBV11-2; J gene: TRBJ1-2; clone size: .; CDR3 protein: CASSRTGVDYGYTF; CDR3 DNA: TGTGCCAGCAGCCGTACAGGGGTCGATTATGGCTACACCTTC
D gene: TRBD1; V gene: TRBV3-1/TRBV3-2; J gene: TRBJ1-6; clone size: few; CDR3 protein: CASSRTGDNSPLHF; CDR3 DNA: TGTGCCAGCAGCCGGACAGGGGATAATTCACCCCTCCACTTT
D gene: .; V gene: TRBV5-4; J gene: TRBJ2-1; clone size: once; CDR3 protein: CASSLDAGLGEQFF; CDR3 DNA: TGTGCCAGCAGCTTGGACGCAGGACTCGGGGAGCAGTTCTTC
D gene: TRBD2; V gene: TRBV7-2; J gene: TRBJ2-1; clone size: once; CDR3 protein: CASSRPIGTSREQFF; CDR3 DNA: TGTGCCAGCAGCCGCCCCATAGGGACTAGCCGTGAGCAGTTCTTC
D gene: TRBD1; V gene: TRBV19; J gene: TRBJ2-7; clone size: .; CDR3 protein: CASRDRASSYEQYF; CDR3 DNA: TGTGCCAGTAGAGACAGGGCTAGCTCCTACGAGCAGTACTTC
D gene: .; V gene: TRBV5-4; J gene: TRBJ2-7; clone size: .; CDR3 protein: CASSVQDKSYEQYF; CDR3 DNA: TGTGCCAGCAGCGTCCAAGACAAATCCTACGAGCAGTACTTC
D gene: .; V gene: TRBV7-9; J gene: TRBJ2-7; clone size: .; CDR3 protein: CASSNTPGLGRTYEQYF; CDR3 DNA: TGTGCCAGCAGCAATACGCCGGGACTGGGGAGAACGTACGAGCAGTACTTC
D gene: TRBD1; V gene: TRBV3-1/TRBV3-2; J gene: TRBJ2-2; clone size: .; CDR3 protein: CASSRFRDSSIIPGELFF; CDR3 DNA: TGTGCCAGCAGCCGATTCCGGGACAGCTCGATCATCCCCGGGGAGCTGTTTTTT
D gene: TRBD2; V gene: TRBV7-2; J gene: TRBJ2-7; clone size: .; CDR3 protein: CASSFTSGANYEQYF; CDR3 DNA: TGTGCCAGCAGCTTTACTAGCGGGGCAAACTACGAGCAGTACTTC
D gene: .; V gene: TRBV30; J gene: TRBJ1-3; clone size: .; CDR3 protein: CAWSVQAGNTIYF; CDR3 DNA: TGTGCCTGGAGTGTGCAGGCAGGAAACACCATATATTTT
D gene: .; V gene: TRBV19; J gene: TRBJ1-2; clone size: .; CDR3 protein: CASGRTYGYTF; CDR3 DNA: TGTGCCAGTGGCAGAACCTATGGCTACACCTTC
D gene: .; V gene: TRBV7-9; J gene: TRBJ1-1; clone size: .; CDR3 protein: CASSDGRNTEAFF; CDR3 DNA: TGTGCCAGCAGCGACGGGAGGAACACTGAAGCTTTCTTT
D gene: .; V gene: TRBV10-1; J gene: TRBJ2-2; clone size: once; CDR3 protein: CASSDPSGTGELFF; CDR3 DNA: TGCGCCAGCAGTGACCCCTCCGGCACCGGGGAGCTGTTTTTT
D gene: TRBD2; V gene: TRBV7-2; J gene: TRBJ2-1; clone size: .; CDR3 protein: CASRPGGGSSYNEQFF; CDR3 DNA: TGTGCCAGCAGGCCCGGCGGGGGGAGCTCCTACAATGAGCAGTTCTTC
D gene: .; V gene: TRBV7-8; J gene: TRBJ1-6; clone size: .; CDR3 protein: CASSSQQNSPLHF; CDR3 DNA: TGTGCCAGCAGCTCACAGCAAAATTCACCCCTCCACTTT
D gene: .; V gene: TRBV4-1; J gene: TRBJ2-2; clone size: few; CDR3 protein: CASSQRLRTANTGELFF; CDR3 DNA: TGCGCCAGCAGCCAACGTCTTCGGACAGCGAACACCGGGGAGCTGTTTTTT
D gene: TRBD2; V gene: TRBV10-2; J gene: TRBJ2-3; clone size: .; CDR3 protein: CASCDPGGAGGRDTQYF; CDR3 DNA: TGCGCCAGCTGTGACCCCGGGGGGGCGGGGGGTCGAGATACGCAGTATTTT
D gene: .; V gene: TRBV27; J gene: TRBJ2-7; clone size: .; CDR3 protein: CASSLGTGVSYEQYF; CDR3 DNA: TGTGCCAGCAGTTTAGGGACGGGGGTCTCCTACGAGCAGTACTTC
D gene: .; V gene: TRBV9; J gene: TRBJ2-5; clone size: .; CDR3 protein: CASSVQGRLQETQYF; CDR3 DNA: TGTGCCAGCAGCGTACAGGGGCGCCTCCAAGAGACCCAGTACTTC
D gene: TRBD1; V gene: TRBV7-9; J gene: TRBJ1-3; clone size: .; CDR3 protein: CASSVYRGSSGNTIYF; CDR3 DNA: TGTGCCAGCAGCGTTTACAGGGGGAGCTCTGGAAACACCATATATTTT
D gene: TRBD1; V gene: TRBV5-5; J gene: TRBJ1-4; clone size: once; CDR3 protein: CASTLGTANNEKLFF; CDR3 DNA: TGTGCCAGCACACTTGGGACAGCTAATAATGAAAAACTGTTTTTT
D gene: .; V gene: TRBV9; J gene: TRBJ2-2; clone size: .; CDR3 protein: CASSVAVATGELFF; CDR3 DNA: TGTGCCAGCAGCGTAGCAGTAGCCACCGGGGAGCTGTTTTTT
D gene: .; V gene: TRBV18; J gene: TRBJ1-4; clone size: .; CDR3 protein: CASSPQEREKLFF; CDR3 DNA: TGTGCCAGCTCACCACAAGAACGGGAAAAACTGTTTTTT
D gene: .; V gene: TRBV6-1; J gene: TRBJ1-2; clone size: .; CDR3 protein: CASSEEWTANYGYTF; CDR3 DNA: TGTGCCAGCAGTGAAGAATGGACAGCTAACTATGGCTACACCTTC
D gene: TRBD1; V gene: TRBV6-4; J gene: TRBJ2-2; clone size: .; CDR3 protein: CASSPHGTGTGNTGELFF; CDR3 DNA: TGTGCCAGCAGCCCCCACGGGACAGGGACAGGGAACACCGGGGAGCTGTTTTTT
D gene: .; V gene: TRBV24-1; J gene: TRBJ2-1; clone size: .; CDR3 protein: CATSDLGRPYNEQFF; CDR3 DNA: TGTGCCACCAGTGATTTGGGGAGGCCCTACAATGAGCAGTTCTTC
D gene: .; V gene: TRBV3-1/TRBV3-2; J gene: TRBJ1-5; clone size: .; CDR3 protein: CASSQTGFRNPQHF; CDR3 DNA: TGTGCCAGCAGCCAAACAGGGTTTAGAAATCCCCAGCATTTT
D gene: .; V gene: TRBV2; J gene: TRBJ1-5; clone size: .; CDR3 protein: CASSADGGSNQPQHF; CDR3 DNA: TGTGCCAGCAGCGCCGATGGAGGGAGCAATCAGCCCCAGCATTTT